This T cell receptor beta chain was sequenced during a study of shared clonotypes between healthy human individuals. At the level of the study: Three CD4 naive, three CD4 memory, two CD8 naive and one CD8 memory plate were used per donor.

General study points: The expectation was that sequencing depth would affect clonotype sharing among donors.

Deep-level settings were used for running the assay. For sorted subsets, 150 to 200 ng DNA per replicate equaled 30,000 or so T cell genomes. Produced via immunoSEQ multiplex PCR; TCRdb's table is partial and in-frame only. Of around 2,000,000 clones detected, about 95% appear once; the ten largest clones hold about 1.1%. As concerns this clone: The target antigen is unknown.

It was CD45RO-negative cells, positively selected for CCR7, that made up naive CD8 cells, with terminally differentiated effector memory CD45RA+ cells excluded. J lost 0 bases, V lost 9 bases, and 3 bases had no gene match. The CDR3 covers 14 residues. CDR1 and CDR2 (germline): LGHNA, YNFKEQ. The chain recombines TRBV4-2 with TRBJ1-5, with TRBD1 matching over 9 bases. The source material was naive CD8+ T cells sorted from blood. The origin of this receptor is a man between 18 and 35 years old in good health. The CDR3 loop is CARRTGVSNQPQHF. DNA for the CDR3: TGTGCCAGGAGGACAGGGGTTAGCAATCAGCCCCAGCATTTT.